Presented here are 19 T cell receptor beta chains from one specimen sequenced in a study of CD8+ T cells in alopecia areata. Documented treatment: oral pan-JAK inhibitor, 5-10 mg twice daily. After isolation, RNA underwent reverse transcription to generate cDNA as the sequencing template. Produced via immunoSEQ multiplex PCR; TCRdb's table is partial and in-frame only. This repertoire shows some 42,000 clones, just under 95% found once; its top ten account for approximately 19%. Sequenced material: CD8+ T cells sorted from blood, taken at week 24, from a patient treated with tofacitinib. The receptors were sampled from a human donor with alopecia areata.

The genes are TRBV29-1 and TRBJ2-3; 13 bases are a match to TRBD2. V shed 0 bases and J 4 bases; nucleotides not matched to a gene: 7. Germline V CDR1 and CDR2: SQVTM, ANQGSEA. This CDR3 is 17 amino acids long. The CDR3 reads CSVEDALAGGSADTQYF. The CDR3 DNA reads TGCAGCGTTGAAGATGCACTAGCGGGAGGGTCCGCAGATACGCAGTATTTT.

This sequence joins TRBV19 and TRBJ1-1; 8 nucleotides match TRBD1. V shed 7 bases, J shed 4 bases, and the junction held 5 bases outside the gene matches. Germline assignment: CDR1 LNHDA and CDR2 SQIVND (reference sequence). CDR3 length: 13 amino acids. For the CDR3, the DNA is TGTGCCAGTAAGATGACAGGGGTCACTGAAGCTTTCTTT. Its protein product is CASKMTGVTEAFF.

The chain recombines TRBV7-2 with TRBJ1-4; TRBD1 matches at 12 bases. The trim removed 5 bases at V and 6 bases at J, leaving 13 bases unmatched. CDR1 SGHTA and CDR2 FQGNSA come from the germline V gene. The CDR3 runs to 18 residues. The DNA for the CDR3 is TGTGCCAGCAGCCCAGGTTGGGACAGGGGGCTTCGAGATGAAAAACTGTTTTTT. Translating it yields CASSPGWDRGLRDEKLFF.

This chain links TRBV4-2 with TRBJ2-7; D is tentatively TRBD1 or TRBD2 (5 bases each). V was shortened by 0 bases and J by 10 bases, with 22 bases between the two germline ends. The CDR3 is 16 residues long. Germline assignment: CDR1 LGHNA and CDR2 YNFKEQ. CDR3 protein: CASSQDEAEGMRRQYF. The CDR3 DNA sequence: TGTGCCAGCAGCCAAGACGAGGCAGAGGGGATGAGGAGACAGTACTTC.

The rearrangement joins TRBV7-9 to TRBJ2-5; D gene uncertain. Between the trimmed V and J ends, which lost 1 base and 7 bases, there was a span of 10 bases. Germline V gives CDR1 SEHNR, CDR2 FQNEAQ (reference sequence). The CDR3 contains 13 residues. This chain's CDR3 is CASSLGTEGTQYF. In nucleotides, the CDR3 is TGTGCCAGCAGCTTAGGGACGGAAGGGACCCAGTACTTC.

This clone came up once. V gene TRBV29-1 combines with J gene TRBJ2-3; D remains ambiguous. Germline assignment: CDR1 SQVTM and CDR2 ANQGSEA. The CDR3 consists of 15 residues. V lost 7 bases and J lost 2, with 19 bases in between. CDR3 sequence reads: CSANDEAGVTDTQYF. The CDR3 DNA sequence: TGCAGCGCCAATGATGAGGCCGGAGTCACAGATACGCAGTATTTT.

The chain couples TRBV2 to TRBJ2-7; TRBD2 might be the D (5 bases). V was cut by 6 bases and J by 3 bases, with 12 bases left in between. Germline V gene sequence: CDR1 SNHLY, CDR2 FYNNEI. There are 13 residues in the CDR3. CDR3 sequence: CASRGGLNYEQYF. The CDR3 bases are TGTGCCAGCAGGGGCGGGCTCAACTACGAGCAGTACTTC.

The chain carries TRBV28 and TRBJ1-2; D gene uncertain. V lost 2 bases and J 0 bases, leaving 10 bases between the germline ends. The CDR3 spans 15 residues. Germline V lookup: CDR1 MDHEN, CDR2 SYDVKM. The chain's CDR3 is CASSLIGNSNYGYTF. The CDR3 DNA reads TGTGCCAGCAGTTTAATCGGCAATTCTAACTATGGCTACACCTTC.

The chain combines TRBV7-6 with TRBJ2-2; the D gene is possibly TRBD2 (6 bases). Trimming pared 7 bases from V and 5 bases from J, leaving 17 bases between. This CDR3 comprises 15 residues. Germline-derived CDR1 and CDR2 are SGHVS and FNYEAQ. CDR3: CASTYGLGGTGELFF. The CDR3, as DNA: TGTGCCAGCACCTACGGACTGGGGGGAACCGGGGAGCTGTTTTTT.

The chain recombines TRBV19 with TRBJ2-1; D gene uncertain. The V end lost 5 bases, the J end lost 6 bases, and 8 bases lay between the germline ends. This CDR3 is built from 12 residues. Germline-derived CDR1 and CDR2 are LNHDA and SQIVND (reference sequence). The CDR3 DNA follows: TGTGCCAGTAGTCCCGACCGCAATGAGCAGTTCTTC. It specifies CASSPDRNEQFF. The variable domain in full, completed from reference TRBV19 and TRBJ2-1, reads DGGITQSPKYLFRKEGQNVTLSCEQNLNHDAMYWYRQDPGQGLRLIYYSQIVNDFQKGDIAEGYSVSREKKESFPLTVTSAQKNPTAFYLCASSPDRNEQFFGPGTRLTVL.

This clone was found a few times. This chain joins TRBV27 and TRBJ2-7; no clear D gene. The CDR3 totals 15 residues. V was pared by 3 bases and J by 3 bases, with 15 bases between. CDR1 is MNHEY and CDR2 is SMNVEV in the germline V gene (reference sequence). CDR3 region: CASSFGRSHLYEQYF. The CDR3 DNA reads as TGTGCCAGCAGTTTCGGGCGGAGCCACCTCTACGAGCAGTACTTC.

The CDR3 reads CASRWGTEAFF. The CDR3, as DNA: TGTGCCAGCAGATGGGGCACTGAAGCTTTCTTT. The J gene is TRBJ1-1, the V gene TRBV6-5; D is uncertain. The V gene lost 6 bases and the J gene lost 4 bases, with 6 bases spanning the gap. Germline assignment: CDR1 MNHEY and CDR2 SVGAGI. The length of the CDR3 is 11 residues.

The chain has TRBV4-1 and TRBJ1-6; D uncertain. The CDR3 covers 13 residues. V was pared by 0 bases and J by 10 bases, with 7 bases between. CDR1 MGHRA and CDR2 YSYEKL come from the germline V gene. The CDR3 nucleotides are TGCGCCAGCAGCCAAGAGGCGGACTCACCCCTCCACTTT. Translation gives CASSQEADSPLHF.

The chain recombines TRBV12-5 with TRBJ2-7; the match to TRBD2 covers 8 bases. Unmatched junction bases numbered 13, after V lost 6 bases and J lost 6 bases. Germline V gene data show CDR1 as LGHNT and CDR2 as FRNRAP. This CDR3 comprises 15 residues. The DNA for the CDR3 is TGTGCTAGTGGGACGGCCGGGACTAGTCTCGGCGAGCAGTACTTC. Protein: CASGTAGTSLGEQYF.

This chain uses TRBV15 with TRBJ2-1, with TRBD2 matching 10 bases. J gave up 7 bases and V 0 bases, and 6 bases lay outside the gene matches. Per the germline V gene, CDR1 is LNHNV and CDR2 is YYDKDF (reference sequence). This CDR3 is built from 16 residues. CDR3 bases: TGTGCCACCAGCAGAGATGGAAGCGGGGGGGCAAATGAGCAGTTCTTC. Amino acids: CATSRDGSGGANEQFF.

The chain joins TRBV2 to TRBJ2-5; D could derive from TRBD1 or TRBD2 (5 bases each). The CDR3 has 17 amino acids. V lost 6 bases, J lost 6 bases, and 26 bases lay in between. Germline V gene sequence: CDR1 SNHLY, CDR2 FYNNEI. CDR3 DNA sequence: TGTGCCAGCAGCACGCCGCCACGGGACGGCTACGGAAAGACCCAGTACTTC. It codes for CASSTPPRDGYGKTQYF.

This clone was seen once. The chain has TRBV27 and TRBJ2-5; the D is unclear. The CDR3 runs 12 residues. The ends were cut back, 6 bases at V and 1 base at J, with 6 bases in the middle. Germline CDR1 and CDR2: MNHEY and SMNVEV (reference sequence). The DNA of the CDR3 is TGTGCCAGCAGGACTTCCCAAGAGACCCAGTACTTC. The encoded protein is CASRTSQETQYF.

The DNA of the CDR3 is TGTGCCAGCAGCTCCCGGGACGGATACGAGCAGTACTTC. Translating it yields CASSSRDGYEQYF. The chain has TRBV7-9 and TRBJ2-5; TRBD1 or TRBD2 may be the D gene (5 bases each). With the DNA end fitting TRBJ2-7 better, the J assignment may be wrong. This CDR3 region has 13 residues. CDR1 is SEHNR, CDR2 FQNEAQ, per germline (reference sequence).

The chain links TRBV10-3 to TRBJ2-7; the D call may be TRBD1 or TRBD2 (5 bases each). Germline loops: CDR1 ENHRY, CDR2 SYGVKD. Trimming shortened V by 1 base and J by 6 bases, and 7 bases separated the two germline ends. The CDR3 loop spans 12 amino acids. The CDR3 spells CAISEWGSEQYF. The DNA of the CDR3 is TGTGCCATCAGTGAGTGGGGGAGCGAGCAGTACTTC.